The present T cell receptor (beta chain) was sequenced within a study of cytomegalovirus exposure and HLA in healthy donors. Study-level background: Per a later analysis, the 666 first-cohort and under 150 validation repertoires shared one platform.

With respect to this clone: Its target is not known.

Germline CDR1 and CDR2: MDHEN and SYDVKM. This CDR3 is built from 19 residues. V was pared by 6 bases and J by 1 base, with 24 bases between. Points from the study as a whole: Later, an analysis found that TCR clusters from the first cohort tended to co-occur in the roughly 110 validation repertoires. Specific recognition of CMV antigens was confirmed in vitro for three chains (all CMV-associated). The study found most TCR sequences rare, yet found some public TCRs in many donors.

The protocol was immunoSEQ multiplex PCR, while the TCRdb copy is restricted to in-frame clones and leaves out a portion. The data show 59,000 or so clones, approximately 92% seen once. The receptor's source is a young woman in good health and CMV-seronegative. The J gene is TRBJ2-2, the V gene TRBV28; no clear D gene. The material sequenced was PBMCs. For the CDR3, the DNA is TGTGCCAGCAGCTCCCAATCCCCTCTATTCCCGGTGAACACCGGGGAGCTGTTTTTT. Translation: CASSSQSPLFPVNTGELFF. Complete variable domain (other parts from reference TRBV28 and TRBJ2-2): DVKVTQSSRYLVKRTGEKVFLECVQDMDHENMFWYRQDPGLGLRLIYFSYDVKMKEKGDIPEGYSVSREKKERFSLILESASTNQTSMYLCASSSQSPLFPVNTGELFFGEGSRLTVL.